The table lists the clone carrying this TCR beta chain with a few counts. This sample was included in a study of T cells in tuberculosis. Background on the study: This South African cohort compared adolescents with or without latent tuberculosis against adults with active tuberculosis.

Using immunoSEQ multiplex PCR, the repertoire was profiled, and TCRdb retains in-frame clones only, with some absent. The sample records about 36,000 clones, 93% being singletons. Sequencing was done on a sample of PBMCs. The receptor was isolated from a donor aged 10 to 29 with latent tuberculosis or without tuberculosis infection.

The CDR3: CASSQNRDAGNTIYF. In DNA form, the CDR3 reads TGCGCCAGCAGCCAAAACAGGGACGCTGGAAACACCATATATTTT. The chain recombines TRBV4-3 with TRBJ1-3; D perhaps matches TRBD1 (6 bases). CDR3 size: 15 residues. Germline lookup yields CDR1 LGHNA and CDR2 YSLEER. V lost 2 bases and J lost 2, with 10 bases in between.